The clone carrying this T cell receptor (beta chain) was counted a few times. These data belong to a study of cytomegalovirus exposure and HLA in healthy donors. Trimming took off 3 bases at V and 4 bases at J, with 10 bases between the two ends. CDR3 length equals 14 residues. The germline V gene encodes CDR1 MDHEN and CDR2 SYDVKM. PCR involved 60 Vbeta and 13 Jbeta primers. The table came from immunoSEQ multiplex PCR; TCRdb's copy has only in-frame clones and leaves some out. The table shows around 120,000 clones, with about 73% occurring only once. The sample comprised PBMCs. The J gene is TRBJ1-5, the V gene TRBV28, with D unclear. This sequence was found in a woman in her thirties in good health and CMV-seropositive. The DNA of the CDR3 is TGTGCCAGCAGTTTTGAGAACCTTAATCAGCCCCAGCATTTT. Translation gives CASSFENLNQPQHF.